This T cell receptor (beta chain) was sequenced for a study of blood T cell repertoires in COVID-19. The assay was immunoSEQ multiplex PCR, and TCRdb's table has in-frame clones only and misses some. This table holds about 150,000 clones, roughly 84% found once. V shed 1 base and J shed 5 bases, with 10 bases lying between them. The CDR3 length is 14 residues. From germline, CDR1 is LGHDT and CDR2 YNNKEL (reference sequence). This receptor was identified in a man older than 75 with COVID-19, enrolled during active disease. The rearrangement uses TRBV3-1 (or the pseudogene TRBV3-2) and TRBJ2-3, with no clear D. Sequenced material: peripheral blood. CDR3 amino acids: CASSQATSIDTQYF. CDR3 in DNA: TGTGCCAGCAGCCAAGCGACTTCAATAGATACGCAGTATTTT.